Sequencing of this TCR beta chain was carried out in a study of T cell responses to AZD1222 COVID-19 vaccine. Study conclusions and caveats: Spike-specific TCR breadth and depth were elevated following two AZD1222 doses. Just 6 or 7 people given AZD1222 tested seropositive at baseline. Clonal diversity may have been underestimated, and the donors were mostly white British, with more females than males.

The assay was immunoSEQ multiplex PCR, and TCRdb's table has in-frame clones only and misses some. The top ten clones hold approximately 5.2% of a sample with about 110,000 clones, roughly 87% of them seen once. After removal of 4 bases from V and 4 bases from J, the junction contained 4 bases not matched to a gene. Germline CDR1 is SGHDN and CDR2 is FVKESK. The CDR3 has 15 amino acids. This clone occurred a few times. Its cognate antigen is unknown. The chain links TRBV14 to TRBJ2-1, with TRBD1 matching over 10 bases. The sequence was obtained from an adult in good health. The specimen was peripheral blood, collected on day 0 of AZD1222 vaccination. CDR3 region: CASSRTGGFYNEQFF. The CDR3 nucleotides are TGTGCCAGCAGCCGGACAGGGGGATTTTACAATGAGCAGTTCTTC.